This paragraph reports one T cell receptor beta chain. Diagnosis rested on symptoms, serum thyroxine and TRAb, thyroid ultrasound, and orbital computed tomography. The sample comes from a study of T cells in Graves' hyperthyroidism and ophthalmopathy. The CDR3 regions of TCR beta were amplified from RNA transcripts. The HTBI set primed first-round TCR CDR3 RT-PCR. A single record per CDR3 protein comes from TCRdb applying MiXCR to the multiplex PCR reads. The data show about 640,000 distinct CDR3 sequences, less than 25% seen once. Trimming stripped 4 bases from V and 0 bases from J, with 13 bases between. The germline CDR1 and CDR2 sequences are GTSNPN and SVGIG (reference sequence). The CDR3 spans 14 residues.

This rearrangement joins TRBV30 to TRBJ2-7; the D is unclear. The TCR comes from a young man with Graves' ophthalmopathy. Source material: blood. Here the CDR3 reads CAWNAHPLSYEQYF. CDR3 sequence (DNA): TGTGCCTGGAACGCCCACCCCCTCTCCTACGAGCAGTACTTC. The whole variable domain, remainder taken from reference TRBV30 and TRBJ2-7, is SQTIHQWPATLVQPVGSPLSLECTVEGTSNPNLYWYRQAAGRGLQLLFYSVGIGQISSEVPQNLSASRPQDRQFILSSKKLLLSDSGFYLCAWNAHPLSYEQYFGPGTRLTVT.